This T cell receptor beta chain is drawn from a study of blood T cells in healthy people across ages. Germline V gene lookup returns CDR1 DFQATT and CDR2 SNEGSKA (reference sequence). The CDR3 is made up of 13 amino acids. V dropped 6 bases and J dropped 4 bases, with 15 bases sitting between them. A second roughly 6 to 11 cycle PCR used barcoded and J-beta primers. The template-switch adaptor was a 5' adaptor with 12 random nucleotides. It tagged each cDNA molecule. MiXCR was run by TCRdb on the 5' RACE reads, yielding one entry per CDR3 protein. The sample includes roughly 1.5 million distinct CDR3 sequences, under 55% of them seen just once. As to this clonotype: Antigen: not known.

Study-wide results and limits: Observed TCR beta diversity showed a strong correlation with the percentage of naive T cells as measured by flow cytometry.

Sequencing input: blood. This chain connects TRBV20-1 to TRBJ1-2; D is unclear. This receptor was obtained from a young woman in good health. For the CDR3, the DNA is TGCAGTGCCGACATCGCTTCGACCTATGGCTACACCTTC. Amino acid sequence: CSADIASTYGYTF.